The T cell receptor (beta chain) under discussion was sequenced for a study of CD8 T cells in ankylosing spondylitis. TCRdb used MiXCR to reprocess the 5' RACE reads, holding one entry per CDR3 protein. The sample has around 440,000 distinct CDR3 sequences; approximately 17% are singletons. Study-wide results and limits: Typical of ankylosing spondylitis blood, it appeared, was a TCR beta motif of roughly eight highly homologous variants.

This clonotype was counted between two and nine times. No antigen is known for it. CDR1 is MNHEY and CDR2 is SMNVEV in the germline V gene (reference sequence). V dropped 0 bases and J dropped 6 bases, with 9 bases sitting between them. This CDR3 has 14 residues. Sequencing was performed on blood, either unsorted or a sorted T cell fraction (not recorded which). The chain joins TRBV27 to TRBJ1-5; a weak D match, TRBD1 (6 bases). This TCR was recovered from a male donor with ankylosing spondylitis. The CDR3 sequence is CASSLSDRTQPQHF. CDR3 in DNA: TGTGCCAGCAGTTTATCAGACAGGACTCAGCCCCAGCATTTT.